This TCR beta chain appears in the sequencing data of a study of T cells expressing NK-cell markers. Across the whole study: The sequencing cohort of eight donors included seven HCMV-seropositive individuals and one seronegative individual.

TCRdb reprocessed the 5' RACE reads, with one entry per CDR3 protein and no DNA. The table lists about 460,000 distinct CDR3 sequences. Concerning this clonotype itself: Its antigen remains unidentified.

Broader study findings: Dominant NKG2C+ clonotypes accounted for 1.0-7.0% of CD8+ T cells in roughly 6 donors. HCMV specificity of the expanded NKG2C+ T cell clones stayed unclear. The CD3+CD56-NKG2C+ fraction of a handful of donors was likewise dominated by these clonotypes.

The clonotype was recovered from a woman aged 45-65 years in good health. Input material: blood T cells: a sorted CD56 or NKG2C T cell subset, CD4+ or CD8+ T cells, or bulk PBMC T cells (not recorded which).

CDR3 region: CARTKNSGQNEQFF. The V gene is TRBV2, the J gene TRBJ2-1; the D call of TRBD1 rests on TCRdb alone, since no DNA is present to check it. Germline V gives CDR1 SNHLY, CDR2 FYNNEI. The CDR3 sequence is 14 residues long.